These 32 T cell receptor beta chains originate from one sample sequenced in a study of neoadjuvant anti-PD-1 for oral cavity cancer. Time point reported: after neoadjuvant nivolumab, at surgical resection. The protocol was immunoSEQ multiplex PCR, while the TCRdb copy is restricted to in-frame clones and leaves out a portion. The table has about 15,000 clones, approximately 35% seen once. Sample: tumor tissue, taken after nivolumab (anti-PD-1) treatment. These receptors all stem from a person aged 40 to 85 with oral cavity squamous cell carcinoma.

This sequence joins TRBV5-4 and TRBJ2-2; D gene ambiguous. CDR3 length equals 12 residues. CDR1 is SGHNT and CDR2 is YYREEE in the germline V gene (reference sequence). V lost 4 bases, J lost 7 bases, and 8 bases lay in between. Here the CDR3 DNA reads TGTGCCAGCAGCCCCCTAGGCGGGGAGCTGTTTTTT. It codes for CASSPLGGELFF.

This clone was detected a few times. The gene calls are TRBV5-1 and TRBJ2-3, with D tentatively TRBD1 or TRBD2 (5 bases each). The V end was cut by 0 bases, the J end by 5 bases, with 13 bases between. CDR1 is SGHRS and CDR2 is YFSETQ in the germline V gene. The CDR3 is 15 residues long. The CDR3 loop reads CASSLGQGDKDTQYF. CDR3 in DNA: TGCGCCAGCAGCTTGGGTCAGGGAGACAAAGATACGCAGTATTTT.

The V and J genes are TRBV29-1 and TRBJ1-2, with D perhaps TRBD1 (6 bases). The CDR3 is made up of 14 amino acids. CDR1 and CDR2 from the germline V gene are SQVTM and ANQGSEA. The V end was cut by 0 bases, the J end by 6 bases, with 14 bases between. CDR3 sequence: CSVEELARGNGYTF. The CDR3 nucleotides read TGCAGCGTTGAAGAGTTGGCCAGGGGAAATGGCTACACCTTC.

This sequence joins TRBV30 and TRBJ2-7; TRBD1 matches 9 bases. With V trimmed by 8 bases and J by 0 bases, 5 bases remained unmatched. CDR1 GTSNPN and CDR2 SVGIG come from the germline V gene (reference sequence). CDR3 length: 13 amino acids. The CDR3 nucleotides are TGTGCCCTTAAGGGACAGGGCTCCTACGAGCAGTACTTC. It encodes CALKGQGSYEQYF.

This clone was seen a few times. In DNA form, the CDR3 reads TGTGCCAGCAGCTTACAATCAACTAATGAAAAACTGTTTTTT. This sequence encodes CASSLQSTNEKLFF. The chain joins TRBV7-2 to TRBJ1-4; no definite D call. V lost 2 bases and J 0 bases, leaving 4 bases between the germline ends. This CDR3 spans 14 amino acids. Germline lookup yields CDR1 SGHTA and CDR2 FQGNSA. Together with reference TRBV7-2 and TRBJ1-4, the CDR3 gives the full variable domain: GAGVSQSPSNKVTEKGKDVELRCDPISGHTALYWYRQSLGQGLEFLIYFQGNSAPDKSGLPSDRFSAERTGGSVSTLTIQRTQQEDSAVYLCASSLQSTNEKLFFGSGTQLSVL.

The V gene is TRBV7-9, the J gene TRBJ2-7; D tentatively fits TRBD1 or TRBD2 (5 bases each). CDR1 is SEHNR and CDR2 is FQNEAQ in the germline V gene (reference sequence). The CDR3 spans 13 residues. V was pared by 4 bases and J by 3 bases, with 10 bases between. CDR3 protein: CASSSGARYEQYF. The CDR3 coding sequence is TGTGCCAGCAGCTCCGGGGCCCGCTACGAGCAGTACTTC. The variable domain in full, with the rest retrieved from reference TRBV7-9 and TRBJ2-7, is DTGVSQNPRHKITKRGQNVTFRCDPISEHNRLYWYRQTLGQGPEFLTYFQNEAQLEKSRLLSDRFSAERPKGSFSTLEIQRTEQGDSAMYLCASSSGARYEQYFGPGTRLTVT.

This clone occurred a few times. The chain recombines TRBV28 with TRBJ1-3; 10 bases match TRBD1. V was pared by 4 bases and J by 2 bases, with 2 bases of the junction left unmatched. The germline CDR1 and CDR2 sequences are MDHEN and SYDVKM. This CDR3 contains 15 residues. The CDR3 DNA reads TGTGCCAGCAGTTCGGGGACAGGGGCTGGAAACACCATATATTTT. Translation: CASSSGTGAGNTIYF.

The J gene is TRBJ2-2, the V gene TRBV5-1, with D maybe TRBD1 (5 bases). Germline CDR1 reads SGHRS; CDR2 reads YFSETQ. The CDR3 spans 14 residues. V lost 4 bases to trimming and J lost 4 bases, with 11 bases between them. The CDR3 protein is CASSRTPSTGELFF. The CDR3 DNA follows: TGCGCCAGCAGCAGGACACCCTCCACCGGGGAGCTGTTTTTT.

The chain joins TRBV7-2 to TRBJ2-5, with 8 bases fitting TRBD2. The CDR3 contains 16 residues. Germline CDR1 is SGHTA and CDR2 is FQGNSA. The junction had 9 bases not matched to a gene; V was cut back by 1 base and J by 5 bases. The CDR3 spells CASSLDFGGARETQYF. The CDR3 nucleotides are TGTGCCAGCAGCTTAGATTTCGGGGGGGCCCGGGAGACCCAGTACTTC.

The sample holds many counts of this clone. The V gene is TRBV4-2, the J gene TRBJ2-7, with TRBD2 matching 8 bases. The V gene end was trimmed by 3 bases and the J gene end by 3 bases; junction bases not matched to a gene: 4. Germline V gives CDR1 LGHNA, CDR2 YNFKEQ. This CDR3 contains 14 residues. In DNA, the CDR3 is TGTGCCAGCAGCCATCAGAGCGGGAGCTACGAGCAGTACTTC. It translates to CASSHQSGSYEQYF.

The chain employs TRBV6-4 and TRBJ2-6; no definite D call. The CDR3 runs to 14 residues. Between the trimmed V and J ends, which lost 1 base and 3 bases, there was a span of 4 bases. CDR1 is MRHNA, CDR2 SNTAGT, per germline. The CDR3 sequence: CASSDLFGANVLTF. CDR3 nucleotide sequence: TGTGCCAGCAGTGACTTGTTTGGGGCCAACGTCCTGACTTTC.

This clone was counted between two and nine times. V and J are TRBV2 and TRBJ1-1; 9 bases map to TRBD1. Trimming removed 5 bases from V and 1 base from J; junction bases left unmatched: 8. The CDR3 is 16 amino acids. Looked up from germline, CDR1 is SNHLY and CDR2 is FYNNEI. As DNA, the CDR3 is TGTGCCAGCAGTAAATTTTTACAGGGGGCGAACACTGAAGCTTTCTTT. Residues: CASSKFLQGANTEAFF. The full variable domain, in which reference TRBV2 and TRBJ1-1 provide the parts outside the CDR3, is EPEVTQTPSHQVTQMGQEVILRCVPISNHLYFYWYRQILGQKVEFLVSFYNNEISEKSEIFDDQFSVERPDGSNFTLKIRSTKLEDSAMYFCASSKFLQGANTEAFFGQGTRLTVV.

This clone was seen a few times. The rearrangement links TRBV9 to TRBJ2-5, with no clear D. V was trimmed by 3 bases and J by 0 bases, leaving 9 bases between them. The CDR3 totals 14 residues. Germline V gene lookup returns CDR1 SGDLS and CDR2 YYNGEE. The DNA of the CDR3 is TGTGCCAGCAGCGAGACTCTGTACCAAGAGACCCAGTACTTC. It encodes CASSETLYQETQYF. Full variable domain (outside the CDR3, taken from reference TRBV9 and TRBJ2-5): DSGVTQTPKHLITATGQRVTLRCSPRSGDLSVYWYQQSLDQGLQFLIQYYNGEERAKGNILERFSAQQFPDLHSELNLSSLELGDSALYFCASSETLYQETQYFGPGTRLLVL.

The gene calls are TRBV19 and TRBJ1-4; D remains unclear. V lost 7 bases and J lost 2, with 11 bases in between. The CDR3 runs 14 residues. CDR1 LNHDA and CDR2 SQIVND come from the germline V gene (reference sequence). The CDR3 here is CASTQPGTNEKLFF. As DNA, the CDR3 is TGTGCCAGTACCCAGCCAGGCACTAATGAAAAACTGTTTTTT.

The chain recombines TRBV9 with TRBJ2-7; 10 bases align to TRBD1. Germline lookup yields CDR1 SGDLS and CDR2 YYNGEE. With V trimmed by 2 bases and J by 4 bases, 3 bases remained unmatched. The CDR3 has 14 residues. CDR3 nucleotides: TGTGCCAGCAGCGTCATGGACAGGGGGTACGAGCAGTACTTC. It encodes CASSVMDRGYEQYF.

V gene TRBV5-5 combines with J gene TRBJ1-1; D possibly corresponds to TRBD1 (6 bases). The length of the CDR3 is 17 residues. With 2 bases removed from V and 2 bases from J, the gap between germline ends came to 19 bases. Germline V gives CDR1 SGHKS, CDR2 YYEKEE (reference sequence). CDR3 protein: CASSFRFGRGSNTEAFF. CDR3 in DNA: TGTGCCAGCAGCTTCCGTTTTGGCAGGGGATCAAACACTGAAGCTTTCTTT.

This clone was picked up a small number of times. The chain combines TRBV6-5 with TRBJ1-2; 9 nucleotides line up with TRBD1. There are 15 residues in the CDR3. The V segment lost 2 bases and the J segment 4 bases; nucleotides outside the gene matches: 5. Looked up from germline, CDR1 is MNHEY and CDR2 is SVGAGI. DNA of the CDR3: TGTGCCAGCAGTTACGATCCGGGACAGGGCTATGGCTACACCTTC. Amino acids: CASSYDPGQGYGYTF.

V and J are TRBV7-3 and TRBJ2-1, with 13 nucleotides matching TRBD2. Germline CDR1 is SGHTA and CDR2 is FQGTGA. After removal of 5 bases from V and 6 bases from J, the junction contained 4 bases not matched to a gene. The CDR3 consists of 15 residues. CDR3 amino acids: CASSPTSGGPNEQFF. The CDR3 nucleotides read TGTGCCAGCAGCCCGACTAGCGGGGGGCCCAATGAGCAGTTCTTC.

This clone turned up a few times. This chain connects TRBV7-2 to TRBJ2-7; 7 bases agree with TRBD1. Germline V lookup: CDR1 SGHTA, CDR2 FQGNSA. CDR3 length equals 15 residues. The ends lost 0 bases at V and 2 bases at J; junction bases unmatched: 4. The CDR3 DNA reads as TGTGCCAGCAGCTTAGCGCGTCAGGGGGCCTACGAGCAGTACTTC. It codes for CASSLARQGAYEQYF.

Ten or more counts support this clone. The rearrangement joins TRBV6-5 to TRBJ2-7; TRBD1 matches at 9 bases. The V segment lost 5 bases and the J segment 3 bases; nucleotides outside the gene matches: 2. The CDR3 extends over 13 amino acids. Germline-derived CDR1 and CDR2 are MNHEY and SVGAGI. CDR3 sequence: CASSQDRGYEQYF. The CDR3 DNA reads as TGTGCCAGCAGTCAGGACAGGGGCTACGAGCAGTACTTC.

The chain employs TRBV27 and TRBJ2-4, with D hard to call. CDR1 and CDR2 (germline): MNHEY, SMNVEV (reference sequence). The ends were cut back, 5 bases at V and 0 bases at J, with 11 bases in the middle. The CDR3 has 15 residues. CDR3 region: CASSSLVVAKNIQYF. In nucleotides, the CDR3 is TGTGCCAGCAGTAGCCTCGTGGTAGCCAAAAACATTCAGTACTTC.

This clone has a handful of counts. This CDR3 reads CASSLGAGGASYNEQFF. The CDR3 bases are TGTGCCAGCAGCTTAGGGGCAGGGGGAGCGTCCTACAATGAGCAGTTCTTC. V is TRBV7-6 and J is TRBJ2-1, with 7 bases identical to TRBD1. The ends lost 1 base at V and 1 base at J; junction bases unmatched: 7. This CDR3 has 17 amino acids. Germline loops: CDR1 SGHVS, CDR2 FNYEAQ.

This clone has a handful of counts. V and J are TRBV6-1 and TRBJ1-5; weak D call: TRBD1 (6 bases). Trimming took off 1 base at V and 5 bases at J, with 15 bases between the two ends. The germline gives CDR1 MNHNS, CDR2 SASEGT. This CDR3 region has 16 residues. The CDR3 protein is CASSEDPGARYQPQHF. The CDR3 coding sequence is TGTGCCAGCAGTGAAGACCCAGGGGCTCGTTATCAGCCCCAGCATTTT.

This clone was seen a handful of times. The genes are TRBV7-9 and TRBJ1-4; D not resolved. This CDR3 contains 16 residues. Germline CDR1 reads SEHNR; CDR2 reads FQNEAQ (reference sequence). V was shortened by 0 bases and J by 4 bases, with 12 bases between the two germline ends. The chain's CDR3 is CASSLALGTINEKLFF. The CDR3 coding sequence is TGTGCCAGCAGCTTAGCGCTGGGAACAATTAATGAAAAACTGTTTTTT.

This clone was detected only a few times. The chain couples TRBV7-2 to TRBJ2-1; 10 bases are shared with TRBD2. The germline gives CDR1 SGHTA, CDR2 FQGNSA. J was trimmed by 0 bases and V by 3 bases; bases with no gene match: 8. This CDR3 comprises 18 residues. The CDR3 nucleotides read TGTGCCAGCAGCTTCACTAGCGGGGCCCCAGGCTCCTACAATGAGCAGTTCTTC. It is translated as CASSFTSGAPGSYNEQFF.

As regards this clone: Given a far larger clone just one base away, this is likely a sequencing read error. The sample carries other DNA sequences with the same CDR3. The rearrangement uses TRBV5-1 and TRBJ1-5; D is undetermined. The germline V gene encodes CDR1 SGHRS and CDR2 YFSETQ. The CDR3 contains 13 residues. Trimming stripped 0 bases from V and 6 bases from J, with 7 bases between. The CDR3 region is CASSLAAAQPQHF. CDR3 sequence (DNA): TGCGCCAGCAGCTTGGCCGCAGCTCAGCCCCAGCATTTT.

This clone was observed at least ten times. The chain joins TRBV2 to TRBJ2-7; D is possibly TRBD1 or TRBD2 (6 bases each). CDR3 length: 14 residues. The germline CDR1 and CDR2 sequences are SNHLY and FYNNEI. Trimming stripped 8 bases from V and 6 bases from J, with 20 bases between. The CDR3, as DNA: TGTGCCAGCCGCGCGGGGCAGGGGTTCGGCGAGCAGTACTTC. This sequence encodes CASRAGQGFGEQYF. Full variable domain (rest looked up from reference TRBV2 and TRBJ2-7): EPEVTQTPSHQVTQMGQEVILRCVPISNHLYFYWYRQILGQKVEFLVSFYNNEISEKSEIFDDQFSVERPDGSNFTLKIRSTKLEDSAMYFCASRAGQGFGEQYFGPGTRLTVT.

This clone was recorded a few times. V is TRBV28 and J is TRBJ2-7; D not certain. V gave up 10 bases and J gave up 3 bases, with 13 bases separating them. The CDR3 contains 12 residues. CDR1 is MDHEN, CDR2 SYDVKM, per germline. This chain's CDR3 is CAIRSHSYEQYF. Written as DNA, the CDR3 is TGTGCCATCAGATCACACAGCTACGAGCAGTACTTC.

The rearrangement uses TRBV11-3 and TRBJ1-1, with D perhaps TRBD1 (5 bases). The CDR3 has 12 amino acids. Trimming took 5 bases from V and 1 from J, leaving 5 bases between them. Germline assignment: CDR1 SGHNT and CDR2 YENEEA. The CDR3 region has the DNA TGTGCCAGCAGCAGGGGGAACACTGAAGCTTTCTTT. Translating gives CASSRGNTEAFF.

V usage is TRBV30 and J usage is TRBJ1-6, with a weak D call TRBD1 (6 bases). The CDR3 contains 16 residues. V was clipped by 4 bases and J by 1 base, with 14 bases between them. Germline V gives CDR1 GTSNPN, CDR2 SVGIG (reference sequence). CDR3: CAWMRARGSYNSPLHF. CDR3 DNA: TGTGCCTGGATGAGGGCCAGGGGTTCCTATAATTCACCCCTCCACTTT.

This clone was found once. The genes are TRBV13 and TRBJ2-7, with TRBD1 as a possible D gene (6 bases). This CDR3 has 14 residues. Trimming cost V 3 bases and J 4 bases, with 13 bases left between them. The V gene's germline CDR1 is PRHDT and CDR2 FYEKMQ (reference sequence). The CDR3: CASSFQDRTYEQYF. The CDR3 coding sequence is TGTGCCAGCAGCTTCCAAGACAGGACGTACGAGCAGTACTTC.

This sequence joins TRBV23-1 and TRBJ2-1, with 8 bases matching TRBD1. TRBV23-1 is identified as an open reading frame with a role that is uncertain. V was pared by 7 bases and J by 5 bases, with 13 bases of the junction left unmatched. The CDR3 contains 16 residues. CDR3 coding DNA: TGCGCCAGCAACGATAAACCGGGACAGGCAAACAATGAGCAGTTCTTC. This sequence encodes CASNDKPGQANNEQFF.